The clone carrying this T cell receptor beta chain was counted once. The junction departs from the called germline gene at one end, perhaps through a read error. MiXCR was run by TCRdb on the RT-PCR reads, yielding one entry per CDR3 protein. The sample lists fewer than 800,000 distinct CDR3 sequences, 13% to 15% occurring once. The CDR3 has 16 residues. Germline V lookup: CDR1 MNHEY, CDR2 SVGAGI. The genes are TRBV6-5 and TRBJ2-1, with D possibly being TRBD2 (5 bases). This TCR derives from a female donor in good health, serving as a healthy control. The sequenced material came from memory CD4+ T cells from blood. The CDR3 bases are TGTGCCAGCAGTTACCACGCGGCCTACCCGGGGAATGAGCGGTTCTTC. Residues: CASSYHAAYPGNERFF.